Each of the 30 T cell receptor beta chains below was sequenced from the same sample in a study of shared clonotypes between healthy human individuals. Produced via immunoSEQ multiplex PCR; TCRdb's table is partial and in-frame only. Of 2,100,000 or so clones detected, approximately 96% appear once; the ten largest clones hold roughly 0.13%. The sequencing sample was made of naive CD4+ T cells sorted from blood. The sample's subset: CD45RA+ positively selected. These TCRs come from a man between 18 and 35 years old in good health.

As for this clone: The junction and the germline gene differ at one end; a read error may be behind it. The chain couples TRBV6-1 to TRBJ2-5, with TRBD1 matching over 7 bases. Per the germline V gene, CDR1 is MNHNS and CDR2 is SASEGT. There are 14 residues in the CDR3. This chain's CDR3 is CAGSERGQQETQYF. CDR3 bases: TGTGCCGGCAGTGAAAGGGGACAGCAAGAGACCCAGTACTTC.

CDR3 amino acids: CASSAVPGQGGALHF. CDR3 bases: TGTGCCAGCAGCGCCGTCCCGGGACAGGGAGGGGCCCTCCACTTT. This chain links TRBV5-4 with TRBJ1-6; 9 bases agree with TRBD1. Germline-derived CDR1 and CDR2 are SGHNT and YYREEE (reference sequence). CDR3 length equals 15 residues. The junction had 13 bases not matched to a gene; V was cut back by 4 bases and J by 14 bases.

The chain links TRBV2 to TRBJ1-3; D not resolved. V lost 7 bases to trimming and J lost 3 bases, with 4 bases between them. CDR1 and CDR2 (germline): SNHLY, FYNNEI. The CDR3 is 11 amino acids. DNA for the CDR3: TGTGCCAGCAAAGGTGGAAACACCATATATTTT. It is translated as CASKGGNTIYF.

J is TRBJ1-6 and V is TRBV5-1; 8 bases map to TRBD1. The CDR3 consists of 15 residues. The V segment lost 3 bases and the J segment 7 bases; nucleotides outside the gene matches: 6. Looked up from germline, CDR1 is SGHRS and CDR2 is YFSETQ. The CDR3 nucleotides are TGCGCCAGCAGCTCGGGACAGGCTGGCAATTCACCCCTCCACTTT. Translation gives CASSSGQAGNSPLHF.

This clone was observed a single time. The chain joins TRBV11-2 to TRBJ1-1; D may be TRBD1 (6 bases). The CDR3 contains 15 residues. From germline, CDR1 is SGHAT and CDR2 FQNNGV. Trimming shortened V by 5 bases and J by 1 base, and 14 bases separated the two germline ends. The CDR3 DNA sequence: TGTGCCAGCAGCCTCTACAGGGAGGGGAACACTGAAGCTTTCTTT. Its translation: CASSLYREGNTEAFF.

The rearrangement joins TRBV5-1 to TRBJ2-3; D tentatively fits TRBD1 or TRBD2 (6 bases each). Deletions cut 6 bases from V and 2 bases from J, with 16 bases between. CDR3 length: 15 residues. Germline V gene sequence: CDR1 SGHRS, CDR2 YFSETQ. The chain's CDR3 is CASIPGWGATDTQYF. DNA of the CDR3: TGCGCCAGCATCCCCGGGTGGGGGGCCACAGATACGCAGTATTTT.

V and J are TRBV18 and TRBJ1-4; D is ambiguous. The CDR3 consists of 14 residues. The germline V and J ends were trimmed by 2 bases and 9 bases, with 13 bases remaining between them. CDR1 is KGHSH, CDR2 LQKENI, per germline. CDR3 protein: CASSPVPNQKKLFF. The CDR3 DNA is TGTGCCAGCTCACCAGTCCCAAACCAAAAAAAACTGTTTTTT.

This clone appeared a single time. The chain is built from TRBV6-5 and TRBJ2-1, with D maybe TRBD1 (6 bases). Germline V gene data show CDR1 as MNHEY and CDR2 as SVGAGI. The CDR3 covers 15 residues. The germline V and J ends were trimmed by 6 bases and 0 bases, with 12 bases remaining between them. Here the CDR3 reads CASRQGTTSYNEQFF. For the CDR3, the DNA is TGTGCCAGCAGACAGGGAACGACCTCCTACAATGAGCAGTTCTTC.

V gene TRBV6-5 combines with J gene TRBJ2-2, with D perhaps TRBD2 (7 bases). Germline lookup yields CDR1 MNHEY and CDR2 SVGAGI. This CDR3 comprises 14 residues. With 7 bases removed from V and 4 bases from J, the gap between germline ends came to 13 bases. CDR3 amino acids: CASTRGATTGELFF. CDR3 nucleotides: TGTGCCAGCACCCGGGGGGCTACCACCGGGGAGCTGTTTTTT.

V usage is TRBV5-1 and J usage is TRBJ1-1; D call uncertain. This CDR3 region has 13 residues. The germline V gene has CDR1 SGHRS and CDR2 YFSETQ. The V end was cut by 4 bases, the J end by 0 bases, with 7 bases between. The CDR3 DNA reads TGCGCCAGCAGCCCGGTGATGAACACTGAAGCTTTCTTT. Amino acids: CASSPVMNTEAFF.

The chain has TRBV6-1 and TRBJ1-4; 9 bases are a match to TRBD1. Germline trimming cut 6 bases from V and 7 bases from J; bases unmatched to any gene: 9. The CDR3 loop spans 15 amino acids. From germline, CDR1 is MNHNS and CDR2 SASEGT. This chain's CDR3 is CASRGMDRGGEKLFF. The CDR3 DNA reads TGTGCCAGCAGGGGGATGGACAGGGGAGGTGAAAAACTGTTTTTT.

This chain uses TRBV19 with TRBJ2-3; D is ambiguous. The CDR3 runs to 13 residues. CDR1 LNHDA and CDR2 SQIVND come from the germline V gene (reference sequence). V dropped 3 bases and J dropped 3 bases, with 7 bases sitting between them. The CDR3 loop reads CASSMPPTDTQYF. The CDR3 nucleotides are TGTGCCAGTAGTATGCCCCCTACAGATACGCAGTATTTT.

This clone is a singleton in its sample. The genes are TRBV6-5 and TRBJ1-2, with a tentative D call TRBD1 (5 bases). Looked up from germline, CDR1 is MNHEY and CDR2 is SVGAGI. Trimming shortened V by 4 bases and J by 0 bases, and 12 bases separated the two germline ends. This CDR3 has 15 amino acids. Written as DNA, the CDR3 is TGTGCCAGCAGTTTAACAGGTTTTCCTAACTATGGCTACACCTTC. Protein sequence: CASSLTGFPNYGYTF.

The chain is built from TRBV5-3 and TRBJ1-1, with TRBD1 identical over 8 bases. TRBV5-3 is noted as an ORF with a role that remains uncertain. V was clipped by 2 bases and J by 0 bases; unmatched bases: 9. CDR3 length: 17 amino acids. The CDR3 nucleotides read TGTGCCAGAAGCTTTGGACAGGGAAGAAGGGTGAACACTGAAGCTTTCTTT. Its protein is CARSFGQGRRVNTEAFF.

The J gene is TRBJ2-1, the V gene TRBV23-1; 12 bases align to TRBD2. TRBV23-1 is sorted into the ORF group, with uncertain function. The ends lost 8 bases at V and 8 bases at J; junction bases unmatched: 4. The CDR3 totals 13 residues. The CDR3 nucleotides are TGCGCCAGCGGTCTAGCGGGAGGGGATGAGCAGTTCTTC. It codes for CASGLAGGDEQFF.

This sequence joins TRBV9 and TRBJ2-6, with no clear D. The CDR3 consists of 14 residues. The germline CDR1 and CDR2 sequences are SGDLS and YYNGEE. With 4 bases removed from V and 3 bases from J, the gap between germline ends came to 8 bases. The CDR3 loop reads CASSPHRGANVLTF. The CDR3 region has the DNA TGTGCCAGCAGCCCCCACCGTGGGGCCAACGTCCTGACTTTC.

The chain couples TRBV6-5 to TRBJ1-6; D gene uncertain. V lost 5 bases to trimming and J lost 5 bases, with 10 bases between them. The CDR3 consists of 14 residues. The germline V gene encodes CDR1 MNHEY and CDR2 SVGAGI. CDR3 sequence: CASSPWWDNSPLHF. The CDR3 region has the DNA TGTGCCAGCAGTCCGTGGTGGGATAATTCACCCCTCCACTTT.

The chain employs TRBV30 and TRBJ1-2; 7 bases map to TRBD1. Germline CDR1 is GTSNPN and CDR2 is SVGIG (reference sequence). V lost 3 bases to trimming and J lost 5 bases; unmatched junction nucleotides: 6. The CDR3 has 13 amino acids. The CDR3 nucleotides read TGTGCCTGGAGCCAGGGGGGGGAGTATGGCTACACCTTC. Residues: CAWSQGGEYGYTF.

The rearrangement links TRBV6-6 to TRBJ1-2; TRBD1 is a possible D gene (5 bases). Trimming took off 6 bases at V and 4 bases at J, with 18 bases between the two ends. Germline values: CDR1 MNHNY, CDR2 SVGAGI (reference sequence). This CDR3 is 15 amino acids long. CDR3 region: CASRPGGDLIYGYTF. The CDR3 DNA reads TGTGCCAGCAGGCCTGGGGGGGACCTAATCTATGGCTACACCTTC.

This chain uses TRBV27 with TRBJ2-1, with a possible D match to TRBD1 (5 bases). Germline CDR1 and CDR2: MNHEY and SMNVEV (reference sequence). This CDR3 has 13 residues. Trimming took off 9 bases at V and 3 bases at J, with 12 bases between the two ends. The CDR3 bases are TGTGCCAGGACTGACAGACGCTACAATGAGCAGTTCTTC. The encoded protein is CARTDRRYNEQFF.

The V and J genes are TRBV19 and TRBJ2-7; D gene uncertain. This CDR3 is built from 13 residues. Looked up from germline, CDR1 is LNHDA and CDR2 is SQIVND (reference sequence). The ends were cut back, 2 bases at V and 0 bases at J, with 5 bases in the middle. CDR3 region: CASSIQASYEQYF. Written as DNA, the CDR3 is TGTGCCAGTAGTATACAGGCCTCCTACGAGCAGTACTTC.

The table lists this clone with a count of one. The chain uses TRBV2 and TRBJ1-1, with D possibly TRBD1 on 5 matching bases. The CDR3 consists of 14 residues. In germline, CDR1 is SNHLY, CDR2 FYNNEI. The V gene lost 4 bases and the J gene lost 4 bases, with 13 bases spanning the gap. The CDR3 region has the DNA TGTGCCAGCAGTGGTGGATCGGGGGGCACTGAAGCTTTCTTT. It specifies CASSGGSGGTEAFF. The entire variable domain, with the rest obtained from reference TRBV2 and TRBJ1-1, is as follows: EPEVTQTPSHQVTQMGQEVILRCVPISNHLYFYWYRQILGQKVEFLVSFYNNEISEKSEIFDDQFSVERPDGSNFTLKIRSTKLEDSAMYFCASSGGSGGTEAFFGQGTRLTVV.

In this sample, this clone turned up a few times. The chain recombines TRBV19 with TRBJ1-3; perhaps TRBD1 as D (5 bases). The V end lost 5 bases, the J end lost 0 bases, and 11 bases lay between the germline ends. Germline V CDR1 and CDR2: LNHDA, SQIVND (reference sequence). The CDR3 runs 15 residues. CDR3 sequence reads: CASSSTGASGNTIYF. The CDR3 coding sequence is TGTGCCAGTAGTTCCACCGGGGCCTCTGGAAACACCATATATTTT. Supplemented by reference TRBV19 and TRBJ1-3, the full variable domain reads DGGITQSPKYLFRKEGQNVTLSCEQNLNHDAMYWYRQDPGQGLRLIYYSQIVNDFQKGDIAEGYSVSREKKESFPLTVTSAQKNPTAFYLCASSSTGASGNTIYFGEGSWLTVV.

In the case of this clone: Other nucleotide sequences from this sample produce the same CDR3. This rearrangement joins TRBV10-3 to TRBJ1-2, with D uncertain. Germline V gives CDR1 ENHRY, CDR2 SYGVKD. Trimming took 2 bases from V and 6 from J, leaving 7 bases between them. The CDR3 runs 12 residues. For the CDR3, the DNA is TGTGCCATCAGTGAGGGTGGCAATGGCTACACCTTC. Its protein product is CAISEGGNGYTF.

This chain joins TRBV7-8 and TRBJ2-3; no firm D call. This CDR3 comprises 15 residues. CDR1 and CDR2 from the germline V gene are SGHVS and FQNEAQ. With 1 base removed from V and 0 bases from J, the gap between germline ends came to 8 bases. CDR3 amino acids: CASSLEYQSTDTQYF. DNA for the CDR3: TGTGCCAGCAGCTTAGAATACCAGAGCACAGATACGCAGTATTTT. The entire variable domain, with the rest obtained from reference TRBV7-8 and TRBJ2-3, is as follows: GAGVSQSPRYKVAKRGQDVALRCDPISGHVSLFWYQQALGQGPEFLTYFQNEAQLDKSGLPSDRFFAERPEGSVSTLKIQRTQQEDSAVYLCASSLEYQSTDTQYFGPGTRLTVL.

V usage is TRBV5-4 and J usage is TRBJ1-6; D is undetermined. This CDR3 region has 16 residues. Germline CDR1 and CDR2: SGHNT and YYREEE (reference sequence). V lost 0 bases to trimming and J lost 7 bases, with 14 bases between them. The CDR3 region is CASSLDGRGPNSPLHF. The CDR3 DNA is TGTGCCAGCAGCTTGGATGGTAGAGGGCCCAATTCACCCCTCCACTTT.

In nucleotides, the CDR3 is TGTGCCAGCAGTGTGCCGGGACAGGGTACGAAGACCCAGTACTTC. This sequence encodes CASSVPGQGTKTQYF. The V call is TRBV2, the J call TRBJ2-5; 9 bases are shared with TRBD1. This CDR3 comprises 15 residues. CDR1 and CDR2 from the germline V gene are SNHLY and FYNNEI. The J segment lost 6 bases and the V segment lost 4 bases, leaving 9 bases of the junction unmatched.

The V call is TRBV2, the J call TRBJ2-3, with 10 bases fitting TRBD2. J was trimmed by 6 bases and V by 3 bases; bases with no gene match: 12. Germline V lookup: CDR1 SNHLY, CDR2 FYNNEI. The CDR3 totals 17 residues. For the CDR3, the DNA is TGTGCCAGCAGTGAGTTAGCGGGGGGACTTCTTCGGGATACGCAGTATTTT. Protein sequence: CASSELAGGLLRDTQYF. The full variable domain, its missing parts supplied by reference TRBV2 and TRBJ2-3, is EPEVTQTPSHQVTQMGQEVILRCVPISNHLYFYWYRQILGQKVEFLVSFYNNEISEKSEIFDDQFSVERPDGSNFTLKIRSTKLEDSAMYFCASSELAGGLLRDTQYFGPGTRLTVL.

V and J are TRBV7-9 and TRBJ2-2, with 13 bases aligning to TRBD2. The CDR3 runs 16 residues. Trimming cost V 5 bases and J 5 bases; bases outside gene matches: 5. CDR1 SEHNR and CDR2 FQNEAQ come from the germline V gene (reference sequence). The DNA of the CDR3 is TGTGCCAGCAGCAACCAACTAGCGGGAGGGACCGGGGAGCTGTTTTTT. As protein: CASSNQLAGGTGELFF.

The V gene is TRBV6-5, the J gene TRBJ1-1; D is perhaps TRBD1 (5 bases). The CDR3 is 13 amino acids. The V gene lost 2 bases and the J gene lost 5 bases, with 9 bases spanning the gap. The germline V gene has CDR1 MNHEY and CDR2 SVGAGI. CDR3 sequence: CASSYPGDTEAFF. For the CDR3, the DNA is TGTGCCAGCAGTTACCCGGGGGATACTGAAGCTTTCTTT.